Shown below are 27 T cell receptor beta chains from a single sample sequenced in a study of breast tumors, draining lymph nodes, adjacent tissues. TCRdb called the multiplex PCR reads again in MiXCR, with one record for every CDR3 protein. The sample contains some 110,000 distinct CDR3 sequences, around 30% of which appear only once. The lymph nodes were axillary draining lymph nodes from breast cancer patients. Sample: axillary lymph node tissue. These receptors were obtained from a female donor with breast cancer. Some clones in this sample may be carry-over from other donors' samples.

A word on this clonotype: A clone one base away is much larger, so this may be a read error. The chain uses TRBV7-9 and TRBJ2-5; D may be TRBD1 (6 bases). The CDR3 contains 15 residues. The germline CDR1 and CDR2 sequences are SEHNR and FQNEAQ (reference sequence). CDR3 DNA sequence: TGTGCCAGCAGCTCCCCCGAGGGGACACGAGAGACCCAGCACTTC. Its translation is CASSSPEGTRETQHF. Drawing the rest from reference TRBV7-9 and TRBJ2-5, the complete variable domain is DTGVSQNPRHKITKRGQNVTFRCDPISEHNRLYWYRQTLGQGPEFLTYFQNEAQLEKSRLLSDRFSAERPKGSFSTLEIQRTEQGDSAMYLCASSSPEGTRETQHFGPGTRLLVL.

With regard to this clonotype: A much bigger clone sits one base away, suggesting this may be a read error. J is TRBJ2-6 and V is TRBV6-4, with D possibly matching TRBD2 (5 bases). Trimming cost V 5 bases and J 3 bases, with 8 bases left between them. This CDR3 region has 14 residues. Germline assignment: CDR1 MRHNA and CDR2 SNTAGT. This chain's CDR3 is CASSPEGGANVLTF. The CDR3 bases are TGTGCCAGCAGTCCCGAGGGTGGGGCCAACGTCCTGACTTTC.

This clonotype has a count of ten or more. A much more abundant neighbour one base away suggests this may be a read error. The rearrangement uses TRBV9 and TRBJ2-5; 9 bases are a match to TRBD2. The CDR3 is made up of 15 amino acids. From germline, CDR1 is SGDLS and CDR2 YYNGEE. CDR3 DNA: TGTGCCAGCAGCGTAGGGCTAGCGGGATGGGAGACCCCGTACTTC. Protein sequence: CASSVGLAGWETPYF.

This clonotype was seen a few times. This may be a read error: a much more frequent sequence differs by one nucleotide. V and J are TRBV14 and TRBJ2-6; 10 bases are shared with TRBD1. The CDR3 extends over 17 amino acids. CDR1 and CDR2 (germline): SGHDN, FVKESK. DNA for the CDR3: TGTGCCAGCAGCCCTGGGACAGGGGAAGCTGGGGCCACCGTCCTGACTTTC. It translates to CASSPGTGEAGATVLTF.

This clonotype was seen many times. The chain is built from TRBV7-9 and TRBJ1-5; 9 nucleotides line up with TRBD1. Germline V lookup: CDR1 SEHNR, CDR2 FQNEAQ (reference sequence). The ends lost 4 bases at V and 7 bases at J; junction bases unmatched: 5. The CDR3 has 14 amino acids. CDR3 nucleotide sequence: TGTGCCAGCAGCTCCGGACAGGGGCAACAGCCCCAGCATTTT. Protein product: CASSSGQGQQPQHF.

In this sample, this clonotype turned up a few times. A clone one base away is much larger, so this may be a read error. J is TRBJ1-5 and V is TRBV20-1, with TRBD1 identical over 9 bases. Trimming at V came to 4 bases and at J to 6 bases, leaving 10 bases not matched to a gene. The CDR3 totals 15 residues. The germline CDR1 and CDR2 sequences are DFQATT and SNEGSKA (reference sequence). CDR3 sequence: CSAIPYRGHAQPQHF. CDR3 nucleotides: TGCAGTGCTATCCCATACAGGGGGCATGCTCAGCCCCAGCATTTT.

In regard to this clonotype: Since a much larger clone is just one base distant, this may be a read error. V gene TRBV6-5 combines with J gene TRBJ2-5; weak D call: TRBD2 (6 bases). The ends were cut back, 6 bases at V and 3 bases at J, with 11 bases in the middle. This CDR3 has 13 residues. CDR1 and CDR2 from the germline V gene are MNHEY and SVGAGI. The CDR3 protein is CASRHGGEETQYF. Here the CDR3 DNA reads TGTGCCAGCAGACACGGAGGGGAAGAGACCCAGTACTTC.

This clonotype was seen repeatedly, ten times or more. This chain uses TRBV20-1 with TRBJ2-2, with 7 bases lining up with TRBD2. The CDR3 totals 15 residues. Germline trimming cut 4 bases from V and 4 bases from J; bases unmatched to any gene: 9. In germline, CDR1 is DFQATT, CDR2 SNEGSKA (reference sequence). CDR3 DNA sequence: TGCAGTGCTACGGTCCCGGGAGGAGGCACCGGGGAGCTGTTTTTT. As protein: CSATVPGGGTGELFF.

There are many counts of this clonotype. The rearrangement links TRBV20-1 to TRBJ2-7, with TRBD2 matching over 8 bases. Germline trimming cut 6 bases from V and 4 bases from J; bases unmatched to any gene: 8. Germline-derived CDR1 and CDR2 are DFQATT and SNEGSKA (reference sequence). The CDR3 spans 13 residues. CDR3 coding DNA: TGCAGTGCCTCTTATAGCGGGGCTTACGAGCAGTACTTC. Amino acid sequence: CSASYSGAYEQYF.

This chain uses TRBV5-1 with TRBJ2-7, with D possibly called TRBD1 or TRBD2 (6 bases each). With 3 bases removed from V and 6 bases from J, the gap between germline ends came to 19 bases. Per the germline V gene, CDR1 is SGHRS and CDR2 is YFSETQ. The CDR3 totals 15 residues. The CDR3 nucleotides are TGCGCCAGCAGCTCCGGGACGGGGGCCTTGGGCGAGCAGTACTTC. Amino acid sequence: CASSSGTGALGEQYF.

This clonotype was observed many times. The V gene is TRBV20-1, the J gene TRBJ2-1; 10 bases align to TRBD1. There are 14 residues in the CDR3. Germline CDR1 and CDR2: DFQATT and SNEGSKA (reference sequence). Trimming removed 3 bases from V and 7 bases from J; junction bases left unmatched: 6. DNA for the CDR3: TGCAGTGCTAGTACCGGGACAGGGGAAAATGAGCAGTTCTTC. It is translated as CSASTGTGENEQFF.

This clonotype was seen more than once but under ten times. A much larger clonotype is one base distant, so this may be a read error. The chain has TRBV5-4 and TRBJ1-2, with a tentative D call TRBD1 (5 bases). V lost 0 bases and J 1 base, leaving 10 bases between the germline ends. The CDR3 totals 15 residues. Germline V gene lookup returns CDR1 SGHNT and CDR2 YYREEE (reference sequence). CDR3 residues: CASSLGRAGNYGYTF. CDR3 DNA: TGTGCCAGCAGCTTGGGCAGGGCAGGTAACTATGGCTACACCTTC.

In this sample, this clonotype turned up a few times. A much larger clone differs from this one at a single base, so this may be a read error. The gene calls are TRBV7-3 and TRBJ2-3; no clear D. Trimming removed 5 bases from V and 1 base from J, with 13 bases in between. The CDR3 covers 15 residues. Germline CDR1 reads SGHTA; CDR2 reads FQGTGA. The CDR3 DNA reads TGTGCCAGCAGCATCAGCTCTGGGGGCACAGATACGCAGTATTTT. Its translation is CASSISSGGTDTQYF.

The sample holds a few counts of this clonotype. V is TRBV7-9 and J is TRBJ1-1; D possibly corresponds to TRBD1 (5 bases). The CDR3 has 15 residues. Trimming left V 2 bases short and J 4 bases short, with 14 bases between. Per germline, CDR1 SEHNR and CDR2 FQNEAQ (reference sequence). The CDR3 bases are TGTGCCAGCAGCTTAAGGGAGGGGACCCGCACTGAAGCTTTCTTT. It is translated as CASSLREGTRTEAFF.

Turning to this clonotype: The conserved closing phenylalanine or tryptophan is absent in this CDR3, likely reflecting a read error. The rearrangement links TRBV5-1 to TRBJ1-1; D might be TRBD1 (5 bases). CDR1 is SGHRS and CDR2 is YFSETQ in the germline V gene. V was pared by 9 bases and J by 1 base, with 22 bases between. The CDR3 extends over 16 amino acids. The CDR3 sequence is CATRVGGGMENTEAFL. CDR3 nucleotides: TGCGCCACCCGAGTCGGTGGGGGAATGGAGAACACTGAAGCTTTCCTT.

There are many counts of this clonotype. V usage is TRBV6-1 and J usage is TRBJ2-2; possibly TRBD1 or TRBD2 for D (5 bases each). The CDR3 totals 15 residues. CDR1 is MNHNS, CDR2 SASEGT, per germline. The V and J ends lost 8 bases and 1 base respectively, with 14 bases between them. The DNA for the CDR3 is TGTGCCAGCGGGGAACCGGGACGGAACACCGGGGAGCTGTTTTTT. It encodes CASGEPGRNTGELFF.

The chain uses TRBV24-1 and TRBJ2-1, with 7 bases lining up with TRBD1. V lost 5 bases and J lost 10; bases outside the gene matches: 10. The CDR3 loop spans 14 amino acids. Germline V CDR1 and CDR2: KGHDR, SFDVKD. This CDR3 is CATSAIEGAMEQFF. CDR3 in DNA: TGTGCCACCAGTGCTATTGAGGGGGCAATGGAGCAGTTCTTC.

This clonotype was detected many times. This sequence joins TRBV6-1 and TRBJ2-2; D is unresolved. V lost 3 bases and J 7 bases, leaving 12 bases between the germline ends. The length of the CDR3 is 14 residues. Germline lookup yields CDR1 MNHNS and CDR2 SASEGT. CDR3 sequence reads: CASSETYPGGELFF. In DNA form, the CDR3 reads TGTGCCAGCAGTGAGACCTACCCGGGCGGGGAGCTGTTTTTT.

About this clonotype itself: A much larger clone lies a single base off, so this may be a read error. The gene calls are TRBV16 and TRBJ1-5, with a tentative D call TRBD1 (5 bases). Germline V gene sequence: CDR1 KGHSY, CDR2 FQNENV. This CDR3 is built from 14 residues. The DNA of the CDR3 is TGTGCCAACAGCCCGGGACCGACCAATCAGCCCCAGCATTTT. Its translation: CANSPGPTNQPQHF.

The sample holds many counts of this clonotype. The rearrangement joins TRBV6-2 or TRBV6-3 to TRBJ2-5; D is possibly TRBD1 or TRBD2 (5 bases each). Germline lookup yields CDR1 MNHEY and CDR2 SVGEGT. The length of the CDR3 is 14 residues. V lost 1 base to trimming and J lost 4 bases, with 10 bases between them. The CDR3 is CASSYWAGGETQYF. The CDR3 DNA is TGTGCCAGCAGTTACTGGGCTGGGGGAGAGACCCAGTACTTC.

For this clonotype: The junction and the germline gene differ at one end; a read error may be behind it. The chain links TRBV5-1 to TRBJ2-1; 8 bases agree with TRBD1. CDR3 size: 15 residues. Germline CDR1 SGHRS, CDR2 YFSETQ. CDR3 coding DNA: TGTGCCAGCAGCTTGGGGCAGGGGGCCGTCAATGAGCAGTTCTTC. It codes for CASSLGQGAVNEQFF. Using reference TRBV5-1 and TRBJ2-1 for the parts outside the CDR3, the full variable domain is KAGVTQTPRYLIKTRGQQVTLSCSPISGHRSVSWYQQTPGQGLQFLFEYFSETQRNKGNFPGRFSGRQFSNSRSEMNVSTLELGDSALYLCASSLGQGAVNEQFFGPGTRLTVL.

This clonotype was recorded many times. The chain employs TRBV27 and TRBJ2-7; D gene uncertain. Germline CDR1 reads MNHEY; CDR2 reads SMNVEV (reference sequence). The CDR3 has 13 amino acids. V was cut by 4 bases and J by 4 bases, with 11 bases left in between. The CDR3: CASSSTAIYEQYF. The CDR3 region has the DNA TGTGCCAGCAGTTCGACGGCGATATACGAGCAGTACTTC.

This clonotype was seen at least ten times. The chain uses TRBV6-5 and TRBJ2-7; tentative D call: TRBD2 (5 bases). Per the germline V gene, CDR1 is MNHEY and CDR2 is SVGAGI. V lost 5 bases and J lost 8, with 10 bases in between. The CDR3 covers 11 residues. The CDR3 spells CASSPRDKQYF. CDR3 DNA sequence: TGTGCCAGCAGTCCCCGGGATAAGCAGTACTTC.

Remarks on this clonotype: This may stem from a read error, because a much larger clone lies one nucleotide away. No conserved phenylalanine or tryptophan ends this CDR3, so it is likely a read error. The chain uses TRBV9 and TRBJ2-1; D is uncertain. V was clipped by 1 base and J by 5 bases, with 7 bases between them. The CDR3 has 13 amino acids. CDR1 is SGDLS and CDR2 is YYNGEE in the germline V gene. The CDR3 coding sequence is TGTGCCAGCAGCGTAACCAGAGACAATGAGCAGTTCTCC. As protein: CASSVTRDNEQFS.

This clonotype showed up many times. This chain joins TRBV18 and TRBJ1-2; 8 nucleotides match TRBD1. This CDR3 is 16 amino acids long. The germline V gene has CDR1 KGHSH and CDR2 LQKENI. After removal of 2 bases from V and 8 bases from J, the junction contained 13 bases not matched to a gene. The CDR3 sequence is CASSPFSQGAQGGYTF. CDR3 in DNA: TGTGCCAGCTCACCATTCTCCCAGGGGGCGCAAGGAGGCTACACCTTC.

This clonotype came up many times. The V and J genes are TRBV28 and TRBJ2-7, with D tentatively TRBD2 (6 bases). The CDR3 has 15 amino acids. Trimming took off 6 bases at V and 4 bases at J, with 19 bases between the two ends. CDR1 MDHEN and CDR2 SYDVKM come from the germline V gene. The CDR3 reads CASSTDGEVGYEQYF. Written as DNA, the CDR3 is TGTGCCAGCAGCACGGACGGGGAGGTGGGTTACGAGCAGTACTTC. Full variable domain (outside the CDR3, taken from reference TRBV28 and TRBJ2-7): DVKVTQSSRYLVKRTGEKVFLECVQDMDHENMFWYRQDPGLGLRLIYFSYDVKMKEKGDIPEGYSVSREKKERFSLILESASTNQTSMYLCASSTDGEVGYEQYFGPGTRLTVT.

On this clonotype: A much bigger clone sits one base away, suggesting this may be a read error. The chain links TRBV20-1 to TRBJ1-2; D is perhaps TRBD1 (6 bases). The V gene's germline CDR1 is DFQATT and CDR2 SNEGSKA (reference sequence). The germline V and J ends were trimmed by 3 bases and 7 bases, with 18 bases remaining between them. The CDR3 is 14 residues long. The CDR3 here is CSARVRGGDSGYTF. CDR3 nucleotide sequence: TGCAGTGCTAGGGTCCGCGGGGGCGACTCTGGCTACACCTTC.